One sample yielded the 12 T cell receptor beta chains listed below, sequenced in a study of CD8+ T cells in alopecia areata. Specified treatment: oral pan-JAK inhibitor, 5-10 mg twice daily. RNA extraction was followed by reverse transcription into cDNA, which acted as the sequencing template. The table came from immunoSEQ multiplex PCR; TCRdb's copy has only in-frame clones and leaves some out. The sample shows approximately 210,000 clones, just over 65% of them seen only once. Sequences were derived from CD4+ T cells sorted from blood, sampled between weeks 44 and 45, from a patient treated with tofacitinib. The receptors shown here come from a human donor with alopecia areata.

The chain employs TRBV27 and TRBJ2-5, with unresolved D. Germline-derived CDR1 and CDR2 are MNHEY and SMNVEV (reference sequence). V was clipped by 4 bases and J by 1 base, with 7 bases between them. The CDR3 runs to 13 residues. The DNA for the CDR3 is TGTGCCAGCAGTTGGAAAGGCCAAGAGACCCAGTACTTC. It translates to CASSWKGQETQYF.

This chain joins TRBV30 and TRBJ2-5; TRBD1 matches 7 bases. The CDR3 spans 14 residues. Germline loops: CDR1 GTSNPN, CDR2 SVGIG (reference sequence). Trimming at V came to 0 bases and at J to 5 bases, leaving 6 bases not matched to a gene. The CDR3 region is CAWSVGGAGETQYF. CDR3 bases: TGTGCCTGGAGTGTAGGGGGCGCAGGGGAGACCCAGTACTTC.

V gene TRBV7-9 combines with J gene TRBJ1-4; D remains ambiguous. The CDR3 consists of 14 residues. V gave up 2 bases and J gave up 7 bases, with 11 bases separating them. Germline loops: CDR1 SEHNR, CDR2 FQNEAQ (reference sequence). The CDR3 loop is CASSLSHGGEKLFF. The CDR3 bases are TGTGCCAGCAGCTTATCCCATGGAGGTGAAAAACTGTTTTTT. The full variable domain, completed using reference TRBV7-9 and TRBJ1-4, is DTGVSQNPRHKITKRGQNVTFRCDPISEHNRLYWYRQTLGQGPEFLTYFQNEAQLEKSRLLSDRFSAERPKGSFSTLEIQRTEQGDSAMYLCASSLSHGGEKLFFGSGTQLSVL.

The chain links TRBV29-1 to TRBJ1-1, with 9 positions matching TRBD1. Germline CDR1 and CDR2: SQVTM and ANQGSEA. This CDR3 has 14 residues. Trimming took 5 bases from V and 4 from J; bases not matched to a gene: 8. CDR3 in amino acids: CSVSDRGLGTEAFF. CDR3 nucleotides: TGCAGCGTTTCGGACAGGGGTTTAGGCACTGAAGCTTTCTTT.

The rearrangement joins TRBV7-9 to TRBJ1-1; D may be TRBD1 (5 bases). The CDR3 sequence is 13 residues long. V shed 5 bases and J shed 8 bases, with 15 bases lying between them. Germline CDR1 and CDR2: SEHNR and FQNEAQ (reference sequence). This chain's CDR3 is CASSEIAQGEAFF. As DNA, the CDR3 is TGTGCCAGCAGCGAAATCGCCCAGGGAGAAGCTTTCTTT.

The chain carries TRBV19 and TRBJ1-5, with 7 bases lining up with TRBD1. The V gene end was trimmed by 3 bases and the J gene end by 0 bases; junction bases not matched to a gene: 2. This CDR3 contains 15 residues. Looked up from germline, CDR1 is LNHDA and CDR2 is SQIVND (reference sequence). CDR3 in amino acids: CASSIRGDSNQPQHF. CDR3 DNA sequence: TGTGCCAGTAGTATCAGGGGGGATAGCAATCAGCCCCAGCATTTT. The variable domain in full, with the rest retrieved from reference TRBV19 and TRBJ1-5, is DGGITQSPKYLFRKEGQNVTLSCEQNLNHDAMYWYRQDPGQGLRLIYYSQIVNDFQKGDIAEGYSVSREKKESFPLTVTSAQKNPTAFYLCASSIRGDSNQPQHFGDGTRLSIL.

This rearrangement joins TRBV5-1 to TRBJ1-4; tentative D call: TRBD1 (6 bases). Germline CDR1 SGHRS, CDR2 YFSETQ. This CDR3 is built from 14 residues. Trimming removed 4 bases from V and 4 bases from J, with 11 bases in between. Written as DNA, the CDR3 is TGCGCCAGCAGCACGGACAGCCATAATGAAAAACTGTTTTTT. Amino acids: CASSTDSHNEKLFF. Together with reference TRBV5-1 and TRBJ1-4, the CDR3 gives the full variable domain: KAGVTQTPRYLIKTRGQQVTLSCSPISGHRSVSWYQQTPGQGLQFLFEYFSETQRNKGNFPGRFSGRQFSNSRSEMNVSTLELGDSALYLCASSTDSHNEKLFFGSGTQLSVL.

Written as DNA, the CDR3 is TGTGCCAGCAGTGCCCGGGGACAGCTCTACAATGAGCAGTTCTTC. Protein product: CASSARGQLYNEQFF. This sequence joins TRBV6-1 and TRBJ2-1; 7 bases line up with TRBD1. The J segment lost 3 bases and the V segment lost 4 bases, leaving 6 bases of the junction unmatched. The germline V gene has CDR1 MNHNS and CDR2 SASEGT. This CDR3 has 15 residues.

This sequence joins TRBV9 and TRBJ2-2; tentative D call: TRBD1 (5 bases). This CDR3 is 15 amino acids long. CDR1 and CDR2 from the germline V gene are SGDLS and YYNGEE. The V end lost 0 bases, the J end lost 5 bases, and 11 bases lay between the germline ends. The CDR3 protein is CASSVAQGDTGELFF. The CDR3 bases are TGTGCCAGCAGCGTAGCCCAGGGTGATACCGGGGAGCTGTTTTTT.

The chain couples TRBV7-6 to TRBJ2-7; D perhaps matches TRBD2 (5 bases). CDR3 length equals 15 residues. V lost 7 bases and J lost 6, with 22 bases in between. The germline V gene encodes CDR1 SGHVS and CDR2 FNYEAQ. The CDR3 protein is CASTKVPGMEREQYF. DNA for the CDR3: TGTGCCAGCACAAAAGTACCGGGAATGGAGCGCGAGCAGTACTTC.

A single count supports this clone. The rearrangement links TRBV15 to TRBJ2-7; a possible D gene is TRBD1 (6 bases). V was cut by 1 base and J by 2 bases, with 9 bases left in between. The germline V gene has CDR1 LNHNV and CDR2 YYDKDF (reference sequence). The CDR3 runs 14 residues. CDR3: CATSRGTVPYEQYF. CDR3 sequence (DNA): TGTGCCACCAGCAGAGGGACAGTTCCCTACGAGCAGTACTTC.

The chain employs TRBV7-9 and TRBJ1-1, with 8 nucleotides matching TRBD1. V lost 5 bases, J lost 4 bases, and 15 bases stayed unmatched. Germline-derived CDR1 and CDR2 are SEHNR and FQNEAQ (reference sequence). This CDR3 has 17 amino acids. CDR3 in DNA: TGTGCCAGCAGCCGAGGACAGGGCGTGTGGGTGGGCACTGAAGCTTTCTTT. It yields the protein CASSRGQGVWVGTEAFF. Drawing the rest from reference TRBV7-9 and TRBJ1-1, the complete variable domain is DTGVSQNPRHKITKRGQNVTFRCDPISEHNRLYWYRQTLGQGPEFLTYFQNEAQLEKSRLLSDRFSAERPKGSFSTLEIQRTEQGDSAMYLCASSRGQGVWVGTEAFFGQGTRLTVV.